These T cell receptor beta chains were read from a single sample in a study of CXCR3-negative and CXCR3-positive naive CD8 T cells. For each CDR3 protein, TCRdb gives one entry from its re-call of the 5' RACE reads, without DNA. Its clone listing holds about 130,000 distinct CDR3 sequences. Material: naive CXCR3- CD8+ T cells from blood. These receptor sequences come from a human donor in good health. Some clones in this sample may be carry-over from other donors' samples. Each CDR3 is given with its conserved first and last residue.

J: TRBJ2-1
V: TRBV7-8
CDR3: CASSLVWTSGVSSYNEQFF

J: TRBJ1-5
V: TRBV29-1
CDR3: CRWGGQGNQPQHF

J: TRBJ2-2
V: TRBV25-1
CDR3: CASSIANTGELFF

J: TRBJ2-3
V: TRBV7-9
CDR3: CASSSLAGERGGTDTQYF

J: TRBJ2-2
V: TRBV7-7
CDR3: CASSPAGGETGELFF

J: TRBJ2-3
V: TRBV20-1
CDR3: CSASRPTYGLDYTDTQYF

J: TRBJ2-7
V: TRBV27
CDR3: CASRLSGRADEQYF

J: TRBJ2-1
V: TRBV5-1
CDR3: CASSYRGAEGSYNEQFF

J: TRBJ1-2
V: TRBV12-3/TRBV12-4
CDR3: CASSKGRRLIYGYTF

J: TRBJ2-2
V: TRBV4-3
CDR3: CASSPGRDLNTGELFF

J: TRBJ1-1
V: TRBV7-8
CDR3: CASSLRGTFRDTEAFF

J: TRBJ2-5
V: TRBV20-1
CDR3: CSARATSGETQYF

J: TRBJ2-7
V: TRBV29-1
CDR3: CSVEDLAGASYEQYF

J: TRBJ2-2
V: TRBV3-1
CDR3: CASSHASANTGELFF

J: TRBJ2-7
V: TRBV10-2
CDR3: CASQETPRWEQYF

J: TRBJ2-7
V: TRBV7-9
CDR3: CASSLAGQGTYEQYF

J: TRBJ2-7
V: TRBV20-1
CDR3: CSANGLAGNLYEQYF

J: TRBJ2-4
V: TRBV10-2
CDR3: CASRTSGRALIQYF

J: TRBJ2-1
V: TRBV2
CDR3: CATPTKSGSYNEQFF

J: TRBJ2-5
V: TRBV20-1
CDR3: CSARAGENQETQYF

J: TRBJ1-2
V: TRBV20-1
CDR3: CSAGADSYGYTF

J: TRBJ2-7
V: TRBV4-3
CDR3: CASSRLLAGVPIDEQYF

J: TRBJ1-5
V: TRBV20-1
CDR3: CSAASHIHGSNQPQHF

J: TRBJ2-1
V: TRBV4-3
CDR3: CASSQDRSSSYNEQFF

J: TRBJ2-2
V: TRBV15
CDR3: CATSSPTVAGANTGELFF

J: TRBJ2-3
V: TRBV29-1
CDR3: CSAFPGKIPTDTQYF

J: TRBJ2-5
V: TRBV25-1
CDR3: CASSEGFGGLQETQYF

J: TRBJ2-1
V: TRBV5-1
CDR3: CASSDGTSGTDEQFF

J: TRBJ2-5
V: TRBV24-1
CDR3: CATSGQSIQETQYF